The entry below describes one TCR beta chain. This entry is derived from a study of control samples from healthy donors and cancer patients. Assay: immunoSEQ multiplex PCR; the TCRdb copy retains only in-frame clones and omits some. Found here are tens of thousands of clones, roughly 82% of them singletons; the top ten hold 2.5% to 3.5%. The CDR3 covers 12 residues. Trimming took off 1 base at V and 6 bases at J, with 1 base between the two ends. The chain is built from TRBV12-3 or TRBV12-4 and TRBJ1-6; D gene ambiguous. Sequencing input: PBMCs. The sequence derives from a woman aged 45-60 years with lung cancer. The CDR3 DNA sequence: TGTGCCAGCAGTTTAGGTAATTCACCCCTCCACTTT. The encoded protein is CASSLGNSPLHF.